This T cell receptor beta chain was identified in a study of Ad26.COV2.S vaccination and SARS-CoV-2 variants (dated by TCRdb to about 2021). Regarding the research as a whole: TCRbeta repertoire sequencing served as the tool for gauging how specific and how broad the SARS-CoV-2-reactive T cell receptors were following Ad26.COV2.S vaccination. A total of 32 samples were included in the TCR-sequenced set, comprising around 19 Ad26.COV2.S vaccine recipients, 5 placebo recipients and 8 SARS-CoV-2 convalescent individuals.

Paper-wide results and their limitations: Compared with placebo recipients, Ad26.COV2.S recipients showed higher spike-specific TCR breadth (P = 0.0014). According to the authors, total T cell responses may have been underestimated by the TCR breadth and depth analyses. After vaccination, substantial breadth of spike-specific CD8+ and CD4+ T cell responses was reported. Non-spike TCR breadth was comparable between vaccine and placebo recipients, consistent with the vaccine containing only spike.

Taken with the paper, the label for time point translates to: individuals recovered from natural SARS-CoV-2 infection. The immunoSEQ Assay was used to sequence TCRbeta CDR3 regions. After extraction, genomic DNA underwent amplification by bias-controlled multiplex PCR, followed by high-throughput sequencing. On the study's bioinformatics: To quantify the absolute abundance of every unique TCRbeta CDR3 region, sequences were collapsed and filtered. T cell fraction was estimated by normalization of TCRbeta template counts to usable DNA, with usable DNA being measured through amplification of reference genes present in all nucleated cells. Repertoire TCRs were annotated as SARS-CoV-2-specific when V gene, CDR3 amino acid sequence and J gene were exactly matched to a known reactive TCR set. The reference SARS-CoV-2 TCR set came from MIRA and was filtered for enrichment in COVID-19-positive ImmuneCODE repertoires, removing public or cross-reactive TCRs. Drawing on the MIRA antigens, annotated TCRs were analysed further at the level of specific ORF or position within ORF. Breadth was defined as the number of annotated unique rearrangements divided by the total number of unique productive rearrangements, and depth was defined as the summed frequency of the annotated unique rearrangements. TCR breadth was compared between groups using two-sided Wilcoxon rank-sum tests. As stored in TCRdb, this immuneACCESS dataset retains in-frame rearrangements with V and J assigned. A fraction of the clones does not appear; measured against another copy, unresolved V genes explain less than half of the discrepancy, and the remainder lacks a known reason. Clone size and the V and J calls come from that table; the DNA yielded D and trimming. The sample yields about 350,000 clones; about 92% were counted once. The ten largest account for roughly 3.9% of the sample.

The germline V gene encodes CDR1 SGHNT and CDR2 YYREEE (reference sequence). Taken from cysteine to phenylalanine, the CDR3 has 13 residues. Just CDR3 DNA is preserved here, 39 bases in frame from base 1. Between the V and J ends, shortened by 2 bases and 2 bases respectively, the junction contains 8 bases. Points on this clone: It lacks a known antigen. Qualities for individual bases were not recorded, and no much larger clone is one base off.

The sequencing used peripheral blood, collected after recovery from COVID-19. The sequence was collected from a human donor who had recovered from COVID-19. The receptor chain draws on TRBV5-4 and TRBJ2-7, with no reliable assignment of the D segment. The CDR3 loop reads CASSFHLTYEQYF. At the DNA level, the sequence is TGTGCCAGCAGCTTCCATCTAACCTACGAGCAGTACTTC.